The TCR beta chain under discussion was sequenced for a study of blood T cell repertoires in COVID-19. Study in general: Researchers got acute and convalescent COVID-19 samples from the United States, Italy and Spain. T cells, B-cell-depleted T cells, or PBMCs supplied cDNA or gDNA.

With 5 bases clipped from V and 4 bases from J, the junction kept 5 bases outside the gene matches. Per the germline V gene, CDR1 is SGHRS and CDR2 is YFSETQ. The CDR3 consists of 13 residues. In the original workflow: Estimation of nucleated cell counts relied on the amplification of reference gene primers. Here immunoSEQ multiplex PCR was the method, and the copy in TCRdb shows in-frame clones only, minus some. That table supplies the V and J calls and clone size; D and trimming were determined from the DNA. The table shows tens of thousands of clones, with around 90% occurring only once. The sequence was obtained from a woman aged 80 or older with active or convalescent COVID-19. The sequenced material came from peripheral blood. This chain links TRBV5-1 with TRBJ2-7, with TRBD1 matching 8 bases. DNA for the CDR3: TGCGCCAGCAGTACGACAGGGGCGTACGAGCAGTACTTC. This sequence encodes CASSTTGAYEQYF.